Listed here are 3 T cell receptor beta chains from one sample, sequenced in a study of blood T cell repertoires in COVID-19. Clones were sequenced by immunoSEQ multiplex PCR, and TCRdb holds only the in-frame ones, with some missing. The sample lists over 200,000 clones, over 75% occurring once. Material: peripheral blood. These receptors were obtained from a man in his forties or fifties with active or convalescent COVID-19.

CDR3 in amino acids: CASSMGLASVLEQYF. As DNA, the CDR3 is TGTGCCAGTAGTATGGGGTTGGCTAGCGTGCTTGAGCAGTACTTC. The gene calls are TRBV19 and TRBJ2-7; D perhaps matches TRBD2 (6 bases). The V end lost 3 bases, the J end lost 7 bases, and 19 bases lay between the germline ends. This CDR3 region has 15 residues. Germline V gives CDR1 LNHDA, CDR2 SQIVND (reference sequence).

This chain connects TRBV28 to TRBJ2-1, with TRBD2 identical over 8 bases. J lost 3 bases, V lost 5 bases, and 3 bases had no gene match. The CDR3 extends over 14 amino acids. The germline V gene encodes CDR1 MDHEN and CDR2 SYDVKM. For the CDR3, the DNA is TGTGCCAGCAGTCGGACTAGCCGCTACAATGAGCAGTTCTTC. Protein: CASSRTSRYNEQFF.

The chain couples TRBV6-4 to TRBJ1-6, with TRBD1 matching 8 bases. The V gene end was trimmed by 1 base and the J gene end by 9 bases; junction bases not matched to a gene: 5. This CDR3 is 15 amino acids long. CDR1 and CDR2 from the germline V gene are MRHNA and SNTAGT. The CDR3 sequence: CASSDWAGGGSPLHF. The CDR3 region has the DNA TGTGCCAGCAGTGACTGGGCAGGGGGCGGTTCACCCCTCCACTTT.